A single T cell receptor (beta chain) is shown here with its context. Its antigen remains unidentified. Per-nucleotide qualities are absent, and no much larger clonotype sits a single base away. These data come from a study of shared clonotypes between healthy human individuals (dated by TCRdb to 2018 to 2021). Turning to the overall study: The cohort comprised two women and a few men aged 18 to 49 years. For each donor, CD4 naive and CD4 memory were each given three plates, CD8 naive was given two plates, and CD8 memory was given one plate. The study deeply sequenced blood TCR repertoires of about 5 healthy adults to estimate repertoire size and the extent of clonotype sharing between individuals. To increase sequencing depth and limit assay-specific biases, TCR repertoire library preparation and sequencing were carried out by different laboratories using diverse techniques. Each donor's leukapheresis produced roughly between roughly 0.85 and 9.5 billion PBMCs. General study outcomes and caveats: Clonotypes shared by all four sorted-subset donors showed higher generation probabilities than non-shared clonotypes. Pairwise subsampling indicated that sequencing depth was expected to affect the degree of clonotype sharing among donors. Even with the large sequencing depth, rarefaction of the sorted-subset datasets indicated that sequencing was incomplete. Across four donors, around 5% of naive CD4, roughly 3.3% of naive CD8, 2% to 2.5% of memory CD4, and about 0.44% of memory CD8 clonotypes were shared. Because the study included only a small number of donors, the genetic and exposure-history diversity represented was limited. Sampling was limited to blood, and TCR repertoires in tissue likely differ from TCR repertoires in blood. Estimated clonotype richness was generally larger for naive than for memory subsets.

Using the deep immunoSEQ assay, multiplex PCR amplified TCR CDR3 regions from genomic DNA. Genomic DNA extracted from each cell subset was distributed evenly over all wells of several immunoSEQ 96-well plates, and each plate served as one replicate. For sorted subsets, 200 to 250 ng of genomic DNA, equivalent to some 33,000 T cell genomes, went into each replicate PCR. Purified libraries were quantified with a Qubit 3.0 fluorometer, sized on a Bioanalyzer 2100, and re-quantified with the KAPA Library Quantification kit. Each immunoSEQ 96-well plate was sequenced on its own single-read 150-cycle Illumina NextSeq 550 flow cell. The original methods were these. The immunoSEQ output contained only junctional sequences without quality scores, so filtering could not match that applied to full-length reads. To assign V/J genes and CDR3, sequences were annotated against IMGT germline references using PyIR, a Python wrapper for IgBLAST v1.9. Any read was removed if the V/J assignment was weak (E-value above 1e-6), the CDR3 was missing, or the read contained stop codons, out-of-frame junctions, or ambiguous translated residues. V3J clonotypes were defined as sequences sharing an identical inferred V gene, J gene, and CDR3 amino acid sequence. To compute the percentage overlap between repertoires, the number of shared unique clonotypes was divided by the size of the smaller repertoire. Repertoire richness was assessed with RTK rarefaction, the Chao1 estimator, and Recon v2.1 estimates of unobserved clonotypes. Generation probabilities for all TCRbeta clonotypes obtained by the gDNA method from several donors were computed using OLGA. TCRdb re-hosts the immuneACCESS table, in-frame sequences only. Its copies lack some clones; in the studies checked, an unresolved V gene accounts for under half of them, and the cause for the rest is not known. V and J calls plus clone size are reproduced from that table; the DNA served to infer D and trimming. This sample gives roughly 1.4 million clones in total; approximately 98.5% of them show up just once. Around 0.33% of the sample lies in the top ten.

The donors were healthy, HIV-negative adults who had no recently reported acute infections or vaccinations. Every donor was a Caucasian adult living in Nashville, Tennessee, USA. CD4+ T cells were enriched by magnetic negative selection, after which naive cells were positively selected on CD45RA and the negative fraction was taken as the memory subset. After blood collection by leukapheresis, PBMCs were isolated using Ficoll-Histopaque density gradient centrifugation and then cryopreserved in the vapor phase of liquid nitrogen. Analytical flow cytometry was used to check the purity and quantity of every magnetically sorted T cell population. Each sorted fraction had its genomic DNA isolated and then quantified by UV absorbance on a Nanodrop 2000c. This clonotype originated in a man aged 25-45 years in good health. Material for sequencing was naive CD4+ T cells sorted from blood. This specimen's cell subset or site label, per the study, means: CD45RA+ positively selected.

The DNA sequence is given as TGCAGCCCCTCCGGGACATCTGGAAACACCATATATTTT. Translated, this is CSPSGTSGNTIYF. The chain links TRBV29-1 with TRBJ1-3; TRBD1 is perhaps the D gene, given 6 matching bases. The germline ends are 12 bases apart after V is trimmed by 8 bases and J by 1 base. The germline V gene provides CDR1 SQVTM and CDR2 ANQGSEA. The CDR3 has 13 amino acids, counting the end cysteine and phenylalanine. Solely the CDR3 DNA is kept, with 39 bases framed from the first base.